These 10 T cell receptor beta chains originate from one sample sequenced in a study of blood T cell repertoires in COVID-19. The method was immunoSEQ multiplex PCR; TCRdb's version includes in-frame clones alone and lacks a portion of them. This sample has roughly 250,000 clones, with about nine tenths found just once. Sequenced material: PBMCs or T cells enriched from blood (not recorded which). These receptors were taken from a woman aged 35 to 49 with acute COVID-19.

Worth noting for this clone: This same CDR3 is encoded by further DNA sequences in the sample. V usage is TRBV5-6 and J usage is TRBJ2-7; D might be TRBD1 (5 bases). Trimming pared 0 bases from V and 2 bases from J, leaving 9 bases between. Germline CDR1 reads SGHDT; CDR2 reads YYEEEE. This CDR3 region has 14 residues. This CDR3 reads CASSLGGRAYEQYF. The DNA for the CDR3 is TGTGCCAGCAGCTTGGGCGGCAGGGCCTACGAGCAGTACTTC.

This clone was seen just once. The chain carries TRBV7-2 and TRBJ2-5, with 8 bases lining up with TRBD1. The CDR3 contains 13 residues. The J segment lost 3 bases and the V segment lost 5 bases, leaving 2 bases of the junction unmatched. Germline V gene lookup returns CDR1 SGHTA and CDR2 FQGNSA. This CDR3 is CASSVDREETQYF. DNA of the CDR3: TGTGCCAGCAGCGTGGACAGGGAAGAGACCCAGTACTTC.

The V call is TRBV7-2, the J call TRBJ2-2, with 16 bases that match TRBD2. Germline loops: CDR1 SGHTA, CDR2 FQGNSA. The J segment lost 6 bases and the V segment lost 5 bases, leaving 6 bases of the junction unmatched. CDR3 size: 17 residues. The CDR3 DNA reads as TGTGCCAGCAGCCGCCCGGGACTAGCGGGGGGGGCCGGGGAGCTGTTTTTT. It translates to CASSRPGLAGGAGELFF. Variable domain in full (rest from reference TRBV7-2 and TRBJ2-2): GAGVSQSPSNKVTEKGKDVELRCDPISGHTALYWYRQSLGQGLEFLIYFQGNSAPDKSGLPSDRFSAERTGGSVSTLTIQRTQQEDSAVYLCASSRPGLAGGAGELFFGEGSRLTVL.

The genes are TRBV5-1 and TRBJ1-4; TRBD1 agrees at 7 bases. Germline trimming cut 5 bases from V and 7 bases from J; bases unmatched to any gene: 11. CDR1 and CDR2 (germline): SGHRS, YFSETQ. The CDR3 length is 15 residues. The CDR3 DNA reads TGCGCCAGCAGGAATCAAGACAGGGCCAGTGAAAAACTGTTTTTT. This sequence encodes CASRNQDRASEKLFF.

V and J are TRBV28 and TRBJ2-7; tentatively, D is TRBD1 (6 bases). Between the trimmed V and J ends, which lost 3 bases and 3 bases, there was a span of 12 bases. In germline, CDR1 is MDHEN, CDR2 SYDVKM. CDR3 length equals 14 residues. Here the CDR3 reads CASSLDRKIYEQYF. DNA of the CDR3: TGTGCCAGCAGTTTGGACAGAAAGATCTACGAGCAGTACTTC.

The chain couples TRBV7-2 to TRBJ2-7; 8 nucleotides agree with TRBD2. Germline V gives CDR1 SGHTA, CDR2 FQGNSA. The junction had 8 bases not matched to a gene; V was cut back by 1 base and J by 6 bases. The CDR3 has 15 amino acids. The CDR3 nucleotides are TGTGCCAGCAGCTTAGTTGGTTCTAGCGGGCCCGAGCAGTACTTC. Encoded protein: CASSLVGSSGPEQYF. The whole variable domain, remainder taken from reference TRBV7-2 and TRBJ2-7, is GAGVSQSPSNKVTEKGKDVELRCDPISGHTALYWYRQSLGQGLEFLIYFQGNSAPDKSGLPSDRFSAERTGGSVSTLTIQRTQQEDSAVYLCASSLVGSSGPEQYFGPGTRLTVT.

The chain couples TRBV10-3 to TRBJ1-2; 7 nucleotides line up with TRBD1. Germline lookup yields CDR1 ENHRY and CDR2 SYGVKD. CDR3 length: 12 residues. J was trimmed by 4 bases and V by 8 bases; bases with no gene match: 4. Here the CDR3 reads CAIGTEIYGYTF. For the CDR3, the DNA is TGTGCCATCGGGACAGAGATCTATGGCTACACCTTC.

The chain combines TRBV11-2 with TRBJ2-3, with D possibly being TRBD1 (5 bases). Between the trimmed V and J ends, which lost 7 bases and 3 bases, there was a span of 11 bases. CDR1 and CDR2 from the germline V gene are SGHAT and FQNNGV. The CDR3 consists of 13 residues. The DNA of the CDR3 is TGTGCCAGCATCAATAGGGGAACAGATACGCAGTATTTT. This encodes CASINRGTDTQYF.

The V call is TRBV6-6, the J call TRBJ2-7; D unresolved. The CDR3 consists of 13 residues. V lost 2 bases and J lost 2, with 7 bases in between. Germline values: CDR1 MNHNY, CDR2 SVGAGI (reference sequence). CDR3 DNA sequence: TGTGCCAGCAGTTACGAGAGCACCTACGAGCAGTACTTC. This gives the protein CASSYESTYEQYF.

The chain uses TRBV9 and TRBJ1-3, with D unresolved. Germline V gene data show CDR1 as SGDLS and CDR2 as YYNGEE. Trimming took off 0 bases at V and 0 bases at J, with 16 bases between the two ends. The CDR3 contains 18 residues. CDR3 DNA sequence: TGTGCCAGCAGCGTAGCACCTCTGGAACAGAACTCTGGAAACACCATATATTTT. It encodes CASSVAPLEQNSGNTIYF. The whole variable domain, remainder taken from reference TRBV9 and TRBJ1-3, is DSGVTQTPKHLITATGQRVTLRCSPRSGDLSVYWYQQSLDQGLQFLIQYYNGEERAKGNILERFSAQQFPDLHSELNLSSLELGDSALYFCASSVAPLEQNSGNTIYFGEGSWLTVV.